Following are 17 T cell receptor beta chains from one sample sequenced in a study of blood T cell repertoires in COVID-19. Method: immunoSEQ multiplex PCR; TCRdb's copy keeps in-frame clones and lacks some. The data contain fewer than 300,000 clones, approximately 88% of them seen just once; the ten biggest clones take up around 1.6%. The specimen was peripheral blood. The receptors here all came from a human donor with COVID-19, enrolled during active disease. The donor label of this sample is uncertain.

The chain recombines TRBV30 with TRBJ2-1; 14 bases are shared with TRBD2. The V gene's germline CDR1 is GTSNPN and CDR2 SVGIG (reference sequence). The J segment lost 9 bases and the V segment lost 1 base, leaving 2 bases of the junction unmatched. CDR3 length: 14 residues. CDR3 in DNA: TGTGCCTGGAGTGCGGGACTAGCGGGAGTTGAGCAGTTCTTC. It translates to CAWSAGLAGVEQFF. Combining the CDR3 with reference TRBV30 and TRBJ2-1 gives the whole variable domain SQTIHQWPATLVQPVGSPLSLECTVEGTSNPNLYWYRQAAGRGLQLLFYSVGIGQISSEVPQNLSASRPQDRQFILSSKKLLLSDSGFYLCAWSAGLAGVEQFFGPGTRLTVL.

V and J are TRBV6-2 or TRBV6-3 and TRBJ1-4, with a weak D call TRBD1 (5 bases). The CDR3 has 11 amino acids. V lost 6 bases, J lost 8 bases, and 7 bases lay in between. Germline V gene sequence: CDR1 MNHEY, CDR2 SVGEGT. The CDR3: CASSRQEKLFF. CDR3 nucleotide sequence: TGTGCCAGCAGCCGACAGGAAAAACTGTTTTTT.

The chain uses TRBV9 and TRBJ1-6, with TRBD1 matching over 10 bases. The CDR3 loop spans 15 amino acids. Germline CDR1 is SGDLS and CDR2 is YYNGEE. V gave up 3 bases and J gave up 5 bases; unmatched junction bases: 2. This CDR3 is CASSGGQGDNSPLHF. CDR3 in DNA: TGTGCCAGCAGCGGAGGACAGGGGGATAATTCACCCCTCCACTTT.

In DNA form, the CDR3 reads TGTGCCTGGAGCGCGTTCACCGGGTCCTACTGGGGCAATCAGCCCCAGCATTTT. Translating gives CAWSAFTGSYWGNQPQHF. The chain recombines TRBV30 with TRBJ1-5, with D hard to call. The ends were cut back, 3 bases at V and 2 bases at J, with 23 bases in the middle. The CDR3 length is 18 residues. CDR1 and CDR2 from the germline V gene are GTSNPN and SVGIG (reference sequence).

This clone showed up just a few times. The chain joins TRBV28 to TRBJ1-3, with 8 bases lining up with TRBD1. This CDR3 region has 15 residues. CDR1 and CDR2 (germline): MDHEN, SYDVKM. After removal of 2 bases from V and 2 bases from J, the junction contained 2 bases not matched to a gene. CDR3 DNA sequence: TGTGCCAGCAGTTTAGCGACAGGGGCTGGAAACACCATATATTTT. This translates into CASSLATGAGNTIYF.

CDR3 region: CASSQVGLAGQETQYF. Here the CDR3 DNA reads TGCGCCAGCAGCCAAGTAGGGTTAGCGGGGCAAGAGACCCAGTACTTC. The V gene is TRBV4-1, the J gene TRBJ2-5; 8 bases match TRBD2. From germline, CDR1 is MGHRA and CDR2 YSYEKL. This CDR3 region has 16 residues. V was clipped by 1 base and J by 2 bases; unmatched bases: 6.

The chain couples TRBV19 to TRBJ2-3; 8 bases are shared with TRBD2. This CDR3 is built from 15 residues. The germline CDR1 and CDR2 sequences are LNHDA and SQIVND (reference sequence). V trimming: 4 bases; J trimming: 2 bases; junction bases outside the gene matches: 5. CDR3 bases: TGTGCCAGTAGTACCCCGGGGGGGGACACAGATACGCAGTATTTT. Protein: CASSTPGGDTDTQYF.

The V gene is TRBV4-3, the J gene TRBJ1-4; 7 positions match TRBD1. Germline V gene sequence: CDR1 LGHNA, CDR2 YSLEER. This CDR3 comprises 15 residues. V was pared by 0 bases and J by 8 bases, with 6 bases of the junction left unmatched. CDR3 region: CASSQETGVEEKLFF. The CDR3 DNA follows: TGCGCCAGCAGCCAAGAAACAGGGGTGGAGGAAAAACTGTTTTTT.

V gene TRBV7-3 combines with J gene TRBJ2-2; 8 nucleotides agree with TRBD2. From germline, CDR1 is SGHTA and CDR2 FQGTGA. The CDR3 is made up of 17 amino acids. With 2 bases clipped from V and 7 bases from J, the junction kept 12 bases outside the gene matches. CDR3 sequence: CASSLFPAGDIHGELFF. In nucleotides, the CDR3 is TGTGCCAGCAGCTTATTCCCAGCGGGAGATATCCACGGGGAGCTGTTTTTT.

The V and J genes are TRBV6-1 and TRBJ1-1; TRBD1 aligns across 7 bases. J lost 5 bases, V lost 3 bases, and 6 bases had no gene match. Germline CDR1 and CDR2: MNHNS and SASEGT. This CDR3 has 14 residues. CDR3 region: CASSEHRGRTEAFF. CDR3 nucleotide sequence: TGTGCCAGCAGTGAGCACAGGGGTAGGACTGAAGCTTTCTTT.

In this sample, this clone turned up many times. This sequence joins TRBV19 and TRBJ1-1, with 8 bases matching TRBD1. CDR1 and CDR2 from the germline V gene are LNHDA and SQIVND (reference sequence). V shed 3 bases, J shed 8 bases, and the junction held 2 bases outside the gene matches. The CDR3 is 12 residues long. CDR3 in DNA: TGTGCCAGTAGTATCAGGACAGGGGAAGCTTTCTTT. It translates to CASSIRTGEAFF. The whole variable domain, filled in from reference TRBV19 and TRBJ1-1, reads DGGITQSPKYLFRKEGQNVTLSCEQNLNHDAMYWYRQDPGQGLRLIYYSQIVNDFQKGDIAEGYSVSREKKESFPLTVTSAQKNPTAFYLCASSIRTGEAFFGQGTRLTVV.

CDR3 in DNA: TGTGCCAGCAGCCGGACAGTGAATGAAAAACTGTTTTTT. The encoded protein is CASSRTVNEKLFF. The V and J genes are TRBV7-3 and TRBJ1-4, with D possibly TRBD1 on 6 matching bases. This CDR3 is built from 13 residues. In germline, CDR1 is SGHTA, CDR2 FQGTGA. V was trimmed by 5 bases and J by 5 bases, leaving 9 bases between them.

This clone was observed once. The chain is built from TRBV15 and TRBJ1-4; D might be TRBD1 (5 bases). The CDR3 runs to 13 residues. Germline values: CDR1 LNHNV, CDR2 YYDKDF (reference sequence). The V and J ends lost 8 bases and 12 bases respectively, with 19 bases between them. CDR3 loop: CATAEGPRNQLFF. The CDR3 DNA reads TGTGCCACCGCGGAGGGACCGCGGAATCAACTGTTTTTT.

The rearrangement links TRBV5-1 to TRBJ2-1; D not resolved. This CDR3 spans 11 amino acids. Trimming stripped 2 bases from V and 8 bases from J, with 5 bases between. Germline V gene lookup returns CDR1 SGHRS and CDR2 YFSETQ. CDR3 bases: TGCGCCAGCAGCTTACCGGATGAGCAGTTCTTC. Residues: CASSLPDEQFF.

The chain couples TRBV5-3 to TRBJ2-7; 8 bases are a match to TRBD2. TRBV5-3 is labeled an ORF, and its function is uncertain. There are 18 residues in the CDR3. The junction had 17 bases not matched to a gene; V was cut back by 3 bases and J by 3 bases. CDR3: CARSSAPIVGGGYYEQYF. CDR3 DNA sequence: TGTGCCAGAAGCTCCGCCCCTATTGTGGGCGGGGGGTACTACGAGCAGTACTTC.

The chain employs TRBV5-4 and TRBJ2-7; D possibly corresponds to TRBD2 (5 bases). V lost 0 bases and J lost 2, with 9 bases in between. Germline loops: CDR1 SGHNT, CDR2 YYREEE (reference sequence). The CDR3 loop spans 14 amino acids. The CDR3 sequence is CASSLGRTAYEQYF. The CDR3 DNA reads as TGTGCCAGCAGCTTGGGACGGACTGCCTACGAGCAGTACTTC.

This chain links TRBV2 with TRBJ1-1, with 9 bases aligning to TRBD1. The CDR3 is made up of 15 amino acids. V shed 6 bases and J 5 bases; nucleotides not matched to a gene: 10. Germline V gene sequence: CDR1 SNHLY, CDR2 FYNNEI. CDR3 sequence: CASRALTGGGTEAFF. CDR3 sequence (DNA): TGTGCCAGCAGAGCCTTGACAGGGGGAGGTACTGAAGCTTTCTTT.